This TCR beta chain derives from a study of blood T cell repertoires in COVID-19. The CDR3 is 12 amino acids. V was pared by 2 bases and J by 10 bases, with 11 bases between. Germline assignment: CDR1 KGHSH and CDR2 LQKENI. Clinical history reported by participants formed the basis on which cohorts were assigned. Per the original data handling: Estimation of nucleated cell counts relied on the amplification of reference gene primers. The method was immunoSEQ multiplex PCR; TCRdb's version includes in-frame clones alone and lacks a portion of them. The V and J calls and clone size were taken over from that table, and D and trimming were inferred from the DNA. The sample lists approximately 160,000 clones, 75% to 90% occurring once.

The chain couples TRBV18 to TRBJ1-1; maybe TRBD1 (6 bases). The TCR sequence derives from a woman between 50 and 59 years old who had recovered from COVID-19. Sequenced input: PBMCs or T cells enriched from blood (not recorded which). In nucleotides, the CDR3 is TGTGCCAGCTCACCAATGGAACAGGGAGCTTTCTTT. Protein: CASSPMEQGAFF.